This TCR beta chain was recorded in a study of blood T cell repertoires in COVID-19. Study overall: Acute-phase and convalescent COVID-19 samples originated in the United States, Italy and Spain. Sample material is recorded as cDNA or gDNA derived from T cells, B-cell-depleted T cells, or PBMCs.

The sample holds one count of this clone. Study processing details: The authors estimated nucleated cell counts from reference gene primer amplification. This table comes from immunoSEQ multiplex PCR, and its TCRdb copy is limited to in-frame clones, with some not included. For V, J and clone size, that table is used; D and trimming come from the DNA. The repertoire consists of roughly 70,000 clones, with 73% occurring once and the leading ten covering 22%. J gave up 7 bases and V 4 bases, and 6 bases lay outside the gene matches. Germline lookup yields CDR1 SGHDN and CDR2 FVKESK. The CDR3 loop spans 13 amino acids.

The specimen was peripheral blood. This receptor was obtained from a man aged 55-75 years with acute or convalescent COVID-19. The chain carries TRBV14 and TRBJ2-5; 7 bases match TRBD1. CDR3 region: CASSLSRTGTQYF. Written as DNA, the CDR3 is TGTGCCAGCAGCCTCTCCCGGACAGGGACCCAGTACTTC. Looking up the rest from reference TRBV14 and TRBJ2-5 gives the full variable domain: EAGVTQFPSHSVIEKGQTVTLRCDPISGHDNLYWYRRVMGKEIKFLLHFVKESKQDESGMPNNRFLAERTGGTYSTLKVQPAELEDSGVYFCASSLSRTGTQYFGPGTRLLVL.